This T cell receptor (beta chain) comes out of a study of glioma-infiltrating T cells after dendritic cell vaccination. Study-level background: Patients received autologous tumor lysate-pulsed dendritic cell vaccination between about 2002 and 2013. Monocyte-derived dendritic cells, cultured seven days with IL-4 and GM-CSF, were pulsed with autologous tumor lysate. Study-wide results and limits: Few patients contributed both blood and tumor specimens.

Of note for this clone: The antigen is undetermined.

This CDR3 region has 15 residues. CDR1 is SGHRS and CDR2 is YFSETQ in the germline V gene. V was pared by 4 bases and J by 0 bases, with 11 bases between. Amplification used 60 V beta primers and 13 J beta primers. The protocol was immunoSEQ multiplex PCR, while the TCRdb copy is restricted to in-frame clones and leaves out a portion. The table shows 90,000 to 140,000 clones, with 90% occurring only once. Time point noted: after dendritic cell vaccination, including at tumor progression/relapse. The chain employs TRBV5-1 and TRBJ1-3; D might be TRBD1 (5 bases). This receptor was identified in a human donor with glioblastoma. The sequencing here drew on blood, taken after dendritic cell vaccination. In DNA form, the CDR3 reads TGCGCCAGCAGCATTGGGGCTCGCTCTGGAAACACCATATATTTT. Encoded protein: CASSIGARSGNTIYF.